Following are 16 T cell receptor beta chains from one sample sequenced in a study of shared clonotypes between healthy human individuals. Assay used: immunoSEQ multiplex PCR; TCRdb lists only in-frame clones, some missing. The sample lists roughly 1 million clones, under 80% occurring once. Sequenced sample: memory CD4+ T cells sorted from blood. Subset defined: CD45RA-negative fraction. The receptors were gathered from a man aged 18 to 29 in good health.

The chain joins TRBV29-1 to TRBJ2-2, with 7 bases lining up with TRBD2. Germline CDR1 is SQVTM and CDR2 is ANQGSEA. The CDR3 totals 13 residues. Trimming took 6 bases from V and 6 from J; bases not matched to a gene: 7. CDR3 protein: CSVRERDAGELFF. The CDR3 DNA sequence: TGCAGCGTCCGAGAGCGGGACGCCGGGGAGCTGTTTTTT.

This sequence joins TRBV18 and TRBJ1-1; the D is unclear. The CDR3 runs 15 residues. V lost 0 bases and J lost 1, with 9 bases in between. CDR1 is KGHSH, CDR2 LQKENI, per germline. The CDR3 reads CASSPPRSKNTEAFF. The CDR3 region has the DNA TGTGCCAGCTCACCACCGAGAAGCAAGAACACTGAAGCTTTCTTT. The full variable domain, its missing parts supplied by reference TRBV18 and TRBJ1-1, is NAGVMQNPRHLVRRRGQEARLRCSPMKGHSHVYWYRQLPEEGLKFMVYLQKENIIDESGMPKERFSAEFPKEGPSILRIQQVVRGDSAAYFCASSPPRSKNTEAFFGQGTRLTVV.

As to this clone: The identical CDR3 is also encoded by other nucleotide sequences in the sample. The CDR3: CASSYVADTQYF. The CDR3 DNA is TGTGCCAGCAGTTACGTAGCGGATACGCAGTATTTT. The chain links TRBV6-6 to TRBJ2-3, with TRBD2 as a possible D gene (5 bases). The V gene's germline CDR1 is MNHNY and CDR2 SVGAGI (reference sequence). There are 12 residues in the CDR3. The V and J ends lost 2 bases and 6 bases respectively, with 6 bases between them.

This clone was detected only once. V is TRBV4-1 and J is TRBJ2-5; 8 nucleotides align to TRBD1. Germline V gene sequence: CDR1 MGHRA, CDR2 YSYEKL. The CDR3 runs to 14 residues. Trimming took 3 bases from V and 7 from J; bases not matched to a gene: 7. The CDR3 loop reads CASSHPDREGTQYF. DNA of the CDR3: TGCGCCAGCAGCCACCCGGACAGGGAAGGGACCCAGTACTTC.

The chain is built from TRBV9 and TRBJ1-6, with TRBD1 as a possible D gene (5 bases). CDR1 and CDR2 (germline): SGDLS, YYNGEE. Between the trimmed V and J ends, which lost 3 bases and 8 bases, there was a span of 18 bases. The CDR3 extends over 16 amino acids. This CDR3 reads CASSAQPALRDSPLHF. Here the CDR3 DNA reads TGTGCCAGCAGCGCTCAACCGGCCCTCAGGGATTCACCCCTCCACTTT.

This chain connects TRBV2 to TRBJ2-7; TRBD1 is a possible D gene (6 bases). V shed 6 bases and J shed 0 bases, with 12 bases lying between them. The CDR3 loop spans 14 amino acids. Germline V CDR1 and CDR2: SNHLY, FYNNEI. The CDR3 loop is CASSQQGTSYEQYF. In nucleotides, the CDR3 is TGTGCCAGCAGCCAACAGGGTACCTCCTACGAGCAGTACTTC.

This chain uses TRBV27 with TRBJ2-6, with D tentatively TRBD1 (5 bases). Trimming removed 6 bases at V and 4 bases at J, with 10 bases between. The germline V gene encodes CDR1 MNHEY and CDR2 SMNVEV (reference sequence). The CDR3 consists of 14 residues. The CDR3 coding sequence is TGTGCCAGCAGCCCAGGGTTCGGGGCCAACGTCCTGACTTTC. Translation gives CASSPGFGANVLTF.

This clone has only one observation. The chain combines TRBV9 with TRBJ1-2; D possibly corresponds to TRBD1 (6 bases). The CDR3 consists of 15 residues. Germline CDR1 and CDR2: SGDLS and YYNGEE. V was clipped by 2 bases and J by 2 bases, with 13 bases between them. As DNA, the CDR3 is TGTGCCAGCAGCGTTACAGGGTCCCAGAACTATGGCTACACCTTC. This gives the protein CASSVTGSQNYGYTF.

This clone was detected a few times. The chain carries TRBV5-1 and TRBJ1-4, with TRBD1 identical over 7 bases. The junction had 13 bases not matched to a gene; V was cut back by 4 bases and J by 7 bases. This CDR3 contains 16 residues. CDR1 is SGHRS and CDR2 is YFSETQ in the germline V gene. Here the CDR3 DNA reads TGCGCCAGCAGCACCTCAGGGGGGGTAACGGCTGAAAAACTGTTTTTT. Protein sequence: CASSTSGGVTAEKLFF. The full variable domain, in which reference TRBV5-1 and TRBJ1-4 provide the parts outside the CDR3, is KAGVTQTPRYLIKTRGQQVTLSCSPISGHRSVSWYQQTPGQGLQFLFEYFSETQRNKGNFPGRFSGRQFSNSRSEMNVSTLELGDSALYLCASSTSGGVTAEKLFFGSGTQLSVL.

V usage is TRBV4-3 and J usage is TRBJ2-3; 9 positions match TRBD2. V lost 0 bases, J lost 4 bases, and 5 bases stayed unmatched. Per the germline V gene, CDR1 is LGHNA and CDR2 is YSLEER. CDR3 length: 16 amino acids. CDR3 amino acids: CASSQDGAGGSDTQYF. The CDR3 region has the DNA TGCGCCAGCAGCCAAGACGGAGCGGGAGGTTCAGATACGCAGTATTTT.

This chain connects TRBV6-6 to TRBJ2-7, with a possible D match to TRBD2 (6 bases). With 2 bases removed from V and 3 bases from J, the gap between germline ends came to 8 bases. The CDR3 extends over 13 amino acids. From germline, CDR1 is MNHNY and CDR2 SVGAGI (reference sequence). In DNA, the CDR3 is TGTGCCAGCAGTTACACTAGCTACTACGAGCAGTACTTC. It is translated as CASSYTSYYEQYF.

The chain joins TRBV4-1 to TRBJ1-3; D is perhaps TRBD1 (5 bases). The germline CDR1 and CDR2 sequences are MGHRA and YSYEKL. V was cut by 4 bases and J by 4 bases, with 14 bases left in between. The CDR3 totals 15 residues. CDR3 amino acids: CASSPLTGPGNTIYF. CDR3 nucleotides: TGCGCCAGCAGCCCGCTAACAGGTCCGGGAAACACCATATATTTT.

This chain links TRBV15 with TRBJ2-3; perhaps TRBD2 as D (5 bases). The length of the CDR3 is 15 residues. The ends were cut back, 1 base at V and 0 bases at J, with 8 bases in the middle. The germline V gene encodes CDR1 LNHNV and CDR2 YYDKDF (reference sequence). DNA for the CDR3: TGTGCCACCAGCAGAGGTGGCGGGAGCACAGATACGCAGTATTTT. This translates into CATSRGGGSTDTQYF.

This clone was seen once. The chain carries TRBV5-6 and TRBJ1-1; tentatively, D is TRBD1 (6 bases). The germline V gene encodes CDR1 SGHDT and CDR2 YYEEEE. CDR3 length: 14 residues. The V end was cut by 0 bases, the J end by 6 bases, with 12 bases between. The CDR3 sequence: CASSLDPRGPEAFF. CDR3 sequence (DNA): TGTGCCAGCAGCTTGGACCCCAGGGGACCTGAAGCTTTCTTT. The variable domain in full, with the rest retrieved from reference TRBV5-6 and TRBJ1-1, is DAGVTQSPTHLIKTRGQQVTLRCSPKSGHDTVSWYQQALGQGPQFIFQYYEEEERQRGNFPDRFSGHQFPNYSSELNVNALLLGDSALYLCASSLDPRGPEAFFGQGTRLTVV.

The rearrangement joins TRBV5-6 to TRBJ1-1; 9 bases align to TRBD1. Trimming removed 3 bases from V and 0 bases from J; junction bases left unmatched: 3. The germline V gene encodes CDR1 SGHDT and CDR2 YYEEEE. This CDR3 is 15 amino acids long. As DNA, the CDR3 is TGTGCCAGCAGCTCCGGGACAGGGTTGAACACTGAAGCTTTCTTT. Its protein product is CASSSGTGLNTEAFF.

The sample holds a few counts of this clone. The rearrangement uses TRBV2 and TRBJ2-1; TRBD2 matches at 14 bases. V shed 6 bases, J shed 7 bases, and the junction held 5 bases outside the gene matches. The CDR3 has 15 residues. Germline CDR1 and CDR2: SNHLY and FYNNEI. CDR3 loop: CASRGTSGGRNEQFF. DNA for the CDR3: TGTGCCAGCAGAGGGACTAGCGGGGGTAGAAATGAGCAGTTCTTC. Filled out from reference TRBV2 and TRBJ2-1, the complete variable domain reads EPEVTQTPSHQVTQMGQEVILRCVPISNHLYFYWYRQILGQKVEFLVSFYNNEISEKSEIFDDQFSVERPDGSNFTLKIRSTKLEDSAMYFCASRGTSGGRNEQFFGPGTRLTVL.